The source of this T cell receptor (beta chain) is a study of T cells after yellow fever vaccination. Study-wide points: It was a small share of clonotypes that appeared in both CD4 and CD8 compartments. It was the secondary response that reached its peak faster, day 5 versus 15, but it was weaker. Bulk-population clonotypes that are abundant could appear as contaminants in FACS-sorted repertoires.

In the case of this clonotype: What it binds is unknown.

5'RACE template switching produced TCR cDNA carrying a universal primer site and UMIs. In TCRdb, the 5' RACE reads were re-called with MiXCR into one record per CDR3 protein. Among 450,000 to 650,000 distinct CDR3 sequences listed, just over 20% were seen once. This clonotype was obtained from a man aged 18-30 years who received the YFV17D yellow fever vaccine. Here the sequenced sample was PBMCs, taken about 21 days after the first yellow fever vaccination.

The CDR3 DNA is TGTGCCAGCAGCTTGGTGGGACAGCCCACCTACAATGAGCAGTTCTTC. The encoded protein is CASSLVGQPTYNEQFF. V usage is TRBV5-5 and J usage is TRBJ2-1; 7 positions match TRBD1. CDR3 length: 16 residues. V shed 0 bases and J 2 bases; nucleotides not matched to a gene: 5. The germline V gene encodes CDR1 SGHKS and CDR2 YYEKEE (reference sequence).